The next 27 T cell receptor beta chains were all read from a single sample in a study of response to subunit inactivated influenza vaccine (dated by TCRdb to 2016 to 2019). Library method: RT-PCR. The instrument given in TCRdb is Illumina HiSeq 2500. TCRdb reran the public reads through fastp at Q25 and MiXCR, keeping productive beta chains. Entries that share a CDR3 protein sequence are merged under the most common genes and DNA. In this sample the table shows about 570,000 distinct CDR3 sequences, around 11% of which occur a single time. Approximately 9.9% of the sample lies in the top ten. These data were also filed under a second study, of T cells expressing NK-cell markers. From the second report: The TCR beta cDNA libraries were made using 5'RACE template switching, a step that added both a universal primer site and unique molecular identifiers.

The specimen was PBMCs from blood, collected on the day of vaccination. The receptors stem from a man over 45 who received an inactivated influenza vaccine. Donor details come from another sample of the same person, matched by shared clones.

The CDR3 bases are TGTGCCAGCAGTTTATTATTGCGCGGGACATACTCCTACAATGAGCAGTTCTTC. This translates into CASSLLLRGTYSYNEQFF. The V and J genes are TRBV12-3 or TRBV12-4 and TRBJ2-1; D is perhaps TRBD1 or TRBD2 (6 bases each). CDR3 size: 18 residues. Trimming left V 2 bases short and J 0 bases short, with 17 bases between.

This clonotype was recorded only once. Written as DNA, the CDR3 is TGTGCCAGCGGCTCCGGGCAGGGGGCTTACGAGCAGTACTTC. Translation: CASGSGQGAYEQYF. The V call is TRBV7-9, the J call TRBJ2-7; 8 bases line up with TRBD1. The CDR3 has 14 amino acids. Losses at the gene ends were 8 bases for V and 4 bases for J; bases not matched to a gene: 10. Germline lookup yields CDR1 SEHNR and CDR2 FQNEAQ (reference sequence).

The chain uses TRBV25-1 and TRBJ1-2; no reliable D call. The CDR3 is 12 residues long. Trimming stripped 1 base from V and 7 bases from J, with 7 bases between. Germline values: CDR1 MGHDK, CDR2 SYGVNS. CDR3 loop: CASSESLSGYTF. CDR3 coding DNA: TGTGCCAGCAGTGAATCACTCTCTGGCTACACCTTC.

This clonotype was seen only a few times. The J gene is TRBJ2-1, the V gene TRBV5-8, with unresolved D. V gave up 7 bases and J gave up 9 bases, with 23 bases separating them. The CDR3 runs 15 residues. Germline CDR1 SGHTS, CDR2 YDEGEE. The CDR3 reads CASDAALQAWGEQFF. The CDR3 DNA sequence: TGTGCCAGCGACGCGGCCCTACAAGCTTGGGGTGAGCAGTTCTTC.

This chain joins TRBV12-3 or TRBV12-4 and TRBJ2-4; 7 bases align to TRBD1. This CDR3 spans 12 amino acids. The junction had 6 bases not matched to a gene; V was cut back by 6 bases and J by 10 bases. The CDR3 nucleotides are TGTGCCAGCAGCCGGGACAGTCTAATTCAGTACTTC. The encoded protein is CASSRDSLIQYF.

This clonotype appeared many times. The rearrangement links TRBV12-3 or TRBV12-4 to TRBJ1-1; possibly TRBD1 for D (5 bases). V lost 5 bases to trimming and J lost 1 base, with 8 bases between them. The CDR3 covers 13 residues. The CDR3 sequence: CASSHGGNTEAFF. CDR3 DNA: TGTGCCAGCAGTCACGGGGGGAACACTGAAGCTTTCTTT.

In its sample, this clonotype was seen a few times. This rearrangement joins TRBV7-6 to TRBJ2-2; TRBD1 might be the D (6 bases). This CDR3 contains 18 residues. Germline V gives CDR1 SGHVS, CDR2 FNYEAQ. V gave up 2 bases and J gave up 5 bases, with 21 bases separating them. The CDR3 region has the DNA TGTGCCAGCAGCTTATTAGGCGTCGGACAGTCGCTTACCGGGGAGCTGTTTTTT. Translating it yields CASSLLGVGQSLTGELFF.

The chain has TRBV5-1 and TRBJ2-2; perhaps TRBD1 as D (6 bases). The V gene's germline CDR1 is SGHRS and CDR2 YFSETQ. V lost 0 bases and J lost 4, with 13 bases in between. CDR3 size: 16 residues. The CDR3 protein is CASSLVGTPATGELFF. CDR3 sequence (DNA): TGCGCCAGCAGCTTGGTCGGGACACCCGCCACCGGGGAGCTGTTTTTT.

There are a few counts of this clonotype. The rearrangement uses TRBV11-3 and TRBJ2-7, with D uncertain. V was trimmed by 5 bases and J by 4 bases, leaving 18 bases between them. This CDR3 comprises 15 residues. Germline lookup yields CDR1 SGHNT and CDR2 YENEEA. The CDR3 DNA is TGTGCCAGCAGCGCACATCCTGGACGGCAATACGAGCAGTACTTC. The encoded protein is CASSAHPGRQYEQYF.

This clonotype was recorded at least ten times. Mismatch with germline at one junction end may stem from a read error. This chain connects TRBV9 to TRBJ2-7, with D tentatively TRBD2 (5 bases). The CDR3 sequence is 13 residues long. CDR1 SGDLS and CDR2 YYNGEE come from the germline V gene. The CDR3 region is CASSPGGSYEQYF. Here the CDR3 DNA reads TGCGCCAGCAGCCCTGGCGGGTCCTACGAGCAGTACTTC.

This sequence joins TRBV27 and TRBJ2-7; D call uncertain. Trimming stripped 6 bases from V and 2 bases from J, with 11 bases between. This CDR3 has 13 residues. Germline loops: CDR1 MNHEY, CDR2 SMNVEV (reference sequence). CDR3 loop: CASSSGSTYEQYF. For the CDR3, the DNA is TGTGCCAGCAGCTCCGGGTCCACCTACGAGCAGTACTTC.

This clonotype was detected a few times. The V call is TRBV12-3 or TRBV12-4, the J call TRBJ2-5, with D hard to call. With 4 bases removed from V and 4 bases from J, the gap between germline ends came to 7 bases. The CDR3 totals 12 residues. The CDR3 DNA reads TGTGCCAGCAGTTCCGGGCCAGAGACCCAGTACTTC. It is translated as CASSSGPETQYF.

As DNA, the CDR3 is TGTGCCACCAGCAGATCACCTGGACGACGAAACAAGTACGAGCAGTACTTC. Protein sequence: CATSRSPGRRNKYEQYF. The chain employs TRBV15 and TRBJ2-7; D is ambiguous. The CDR3 totals 17 residues. Trimming stripped 2 bases from V and 4 bases from J, with 21 bases between. CDR1 and CDR2 from the germline V gene are LNHNV and YYDKDF (reference sequence).

The chain combines TRBV5-1 with TRBJ2-6; tentatively, D is TRBD1 (5 bases). The germline CDR1 and CDR2 sequences are SGHRS and YFSETQ. The V end lost 3 bases, the J end lost 0 bases, and 16 bases lay between the germline ends. The CDR3 consists of 18 residues. DNA of the CDR3: TGCGCCAGCAGCTCCCTGACAGAGTTCTTCTCTGGGGCCAACGTCCTGACTTTC. Residues: CASSSLTEFFSGANVLTF.

This chain connects TRBV7-9 to TRBJ2-2; 8 bases align to TRBD1. The CDR3 totals 16 residues. V lost 4 bases to trimming and J lost 2 bases; unmatched junction nucleotides: 6. Per germline, CDR1 SEHNR and CDR2 FQNEAQ (reference sequence). In DNA, the CDR3 is TGTGCCAGCAGCTCCTCCAGGGGGCCCAACACCGGGGAGCTGTTTTTT. Its protein product is CASSSSRGPNTGELFF.

This clonotype was found a few times. The V gene is TRBV7-2, the J gene TRBJ2-5; D ambiguous. V was trimmed by 1 base and J by 7 bases, leaving 10 bases between them. Germline CDR1 reads SGHTA; CDR2 reads FQGNSA. The CDR3 totals 13 residues. CDR3 region: CASSLELGRTQYF. The CDR3 DNA is TGTGCCAGCAGCTTAGAACTGGGAAGGACCCAGTACTTC.

The chain is built from TRBV30 and TRBJ2-1; TRBD2 is a possible D gene (6 bases). The germline V and J ends were trimmed by 0 bases and 5 bases, with 8 bases remaining between them. Germline CDR1 is GTSNPN and CDR2 is SVGIG (reference sequence). This CDR3 spans 13 amino acids. CDR3 nucleotides: TGTGCCTGGAGTGTCGGGGGTGACAATGAGCAGTTCTTC. Residues: CAWSVGGDNEQFF. The full variable domain, with the rest looked up from reference TRBV30 and TRBJ2-1, is SQTIHQWPATLVQPVGSPLSLECTVEGTSNPNLYWYRQAAGRGLQLLFYSVGIGQISSEVPQNLSASRPQDRQFILSSKKLLLSDSGFYLCAWSVGGDNEQFFGPGTRLTVL.

The rearrangement joins TRBV29-1 to TRBJ2-7; D possibly corresponds to TRBD1 (5 bases). The CDR3 covers 13 residues. The V gene's germline CDR1 is SQVTM and CDR2 ANQGSEA. V dropped 4 bases and J dropped 3 bases, with 13 bases sitting between them. CDR3 sequence: CSVAGAGYYEQYF. The CDR3 nucleotides are TGCAGCGTTGCTGGGGCAGGATACTACGAGCAGTACTTC.

This clonotype was observed a single time. This chain links TRBV28 with TRBJ2-7, with a possible D match to TRBD2 (5 bases). Germline V lookup: CDR1 MDHEN, CDR2 SYDVKM. The CDR3 loop spans 16 amino acids. The V end was cut by 4 bases, the J end by 2 bases, with 18 bases between. CDR3 protein: CASSSGPGRRPYEQYF. The CDR3 bases are TGTGCCAGCAGTTCAGGACCGGGGAGAAGACCCTACGAGCAGTACTTC.

This clonotype showed up just a few times. V gene TRBV11-2 combines with J gene TRBJ2-1; TRBD1 matches 8 bases. The V and J ends lost 8 bases and 15 bases, in that order; junction bases with no gene match: 15. CDR1 is SGHAT and CDR2 is FQNNGV in the germline V gene. This CDR3 has 13 amino acids. The CDR3 nucleotides are TGTGCCAGCCGAAGTCGGGAGACAGGGGATCCGTTCTTC. It codes for CASRSRETGDPFF. The full variable domain, its missing parts supplied by reference TRBV11-2 and TRBJ2-1, is EAGVAQSPRYKIIEKRQSVAFWCNPISGHATLYWYQQILGQGPKLLIQFQNNGVVDDSQLPKDRFSAERLKGVDSTLKIQPAKLEDSAVYLCASRSRETGDPFFGPGTRLTVL.

The chain carries TRBV3-1 and TRBJ2-7; D remains unclear. The CDR3 sequence is 13 residues long. Looked up from germline, CDR1 is LGHDT and CDR2 is YNNKEL (reference sequence). V lost 2 bases and J 3 bases, leaving 8 bases between the germline ends. The chain's CDR3 is CASSQFSGYEQYF. For the CDR3, the DNA is TGTGCCAGCAGCCAATTTTCAGGCTACGAGCAGTACTTC.

About this clonotype itself: The junction does not match germline at one end; this may be a read error. The chain is built from TRBV11-1 and TRBJ2-3; the match to TRBD2 covers 9 bases. Germline CDR1 is SGHAT and CDR2 is FQDESV (reference sequence). The CDR3 covers 15 residues. The CDR3 is CASSWSGTSKDTQYF. DNA of the CDR3: TGTGCCAGCAGCTGGTCCGGGACTAGCAAAGATACGCAGTATTTT. Using reference TRBV11-1 and TRBJ2-3 for the parts outside the CDR3, the full variable domain is EAEVAQSPRYKITEKSQAVAFWCDPISGHATLYWYRQILGQGPELLVQFQDESVVDDSQLPKDRFSAERLKGVDSTLKIQPAELGDSAMYLCASSWSGTSKDTQYFGPGTRLTVL.

This clonotype was seen many times. V usage is TRBV6-5 and J usage is TRBJ2-2; D gene unclear. The germline gives CDR1 MNHEY, CDR2 SVGAGI. This CDR3 region has 12 residues. The V gene lost 6 bases and the J gene lost 6 bases, with 8 bases spanning the gap. This CDR3 is CASSIPPGELFF. CDR3 nucleotides: TGTGCCAGCAGCATTCCCCCCGGGGAGCTGTTTTTT.

The rearrangement joins TRBV27 to TRBJ2-3, with TRBD1 matching over 7 bases. Germline CDR1 is MNHEY and CDR2 is SMNVEV (reference sequence). This CDR3 has 16 amino acids. The ends lost 5 bases at V and 1 base at J; junction bases unmatched: 9. The CDR3 here is CASSKTGFSRTDTQYF. The CDR3 DNA reads TGTGCCAGCAGTAAGACAGGGTTTTCGCGCACAGATACGCAGTATTTT.

The chain links TRBV20-1 to TRBJ2-2, with D possibly matching TRBD2 (5 bases). Germline-derived CDR1 and CDR2 are DFQATT and SNEGSKA (reference sequence). V dropped 3 bases and J dropped 4 bases, with 15 bases sitting between them. There are 15 residues in the CDR3. Here the CDR3 reads CSARNVGLPTGELFF. The CDR3 DNA reads as TGCAGTGCTAGGAATGTTGGACTTCCCACCGGGGAGCTGTTTTTT.

The table lists this clonotype with a few counts. The V and J genes are TRBV6-5 and TRBJ2-4, with 7 bases identical to TRBD2. Trimming cost V 4 bases and J 7 bases; bases outside gene matches: 7. The germline CDR1 and CDR2 sequences are MNHEY and SVGAGI. This CDR3 has 14 residues. The CDR3 here is CASSSPGRDNIQYF. The CDR3 nucleotides read TGTGCCAGCAGTTCCCCGGGGAGGGACAACATTCAGTACTTC.

The CDR3 sequence is CATRIAGYEQYF. The CDR3 region has the DNA TGTGCCACCAGAATAGCGGGCTACGAGCAGTACTTC. This chain connects TRBV12-3 or TRBV12-4 to TRBJ2-7; 7 nucleotides agree with TRBD2. The V segment lost 10 bases and the J segment 3 bases; nucleotides outside the gene matches: 6. The CDR3 runs to 12 residues.